A single sample gave rise to the 21 T cell receptor beta chains below, sequenced in a study of control samples from healthy donors and cancer patients. Libraries were prepared by immunoSEQ multiplex PCR; TCRdb keeps only in-frame clonotypes and omits some of them. The repertoire has some 150,000 clones, approximately 91% of them found once; the top ten carry 3.2%. The sample taken for sequencing was blood. The receptors derive from a young man in good health.

The rearrangement uses TRBV7-6 and TRBJ1-5; tentative D call: TRBD1 (5 bases). With 6 bases removed from V and 3 bases from J, the gap between germline ends came to 15 bases. The germline CDR1 and CDR2 sequences are SGHVS and FNYEAQ. The CDR3 loop spans 15 amino acids. The CDR3 is CASSPGTAHNQPQHF. The CDR3 DNA reads TGTGCCAGCAGTCCCGGGACGGCCCACAATCAGCCCCAGCATTTT.

The chain carries TRBV6-5 and TRBJ1-4; 7 bases map to TRBD1. The length of the CDR3 is 14 residues. Unmatched junction bases numbered 6, after V lost 7 bases and J lost 4 bases. Germline V gene sequence: CDR1 MNHEY, CDR2 SVGAGI. The CDR3 nucleotides read TGTGCCAGCATGCCCGGGACAGATAATGAAAAACTGTTTTTT. It translates to CASMPGTDNEKLFF.

This CDR3 reads CASSPEGRLWGNEQFF. DNA for the CDR3: TGTGCCAGCAGCCCAGAGGGACGCCTCTGGGGTAATGAGCAGTTCTTC. The genes are TRBV7-3 and TRBJ2-1, with D perhaps matching TRBD1 or TRBD2 (5 bases each). Trimming took 5 bases from V and 7 from J, leaving 21 bases between them. From germline, CDR1 is SGHTA and CDR2 FQGTGA. The CDR3 length is 16 residues.

This clone was picked up one time. V is TRBV2 and J is TRBJ1-5; D uncertain. Per the germline V gene, CDR1 is SNHLY and CDR2 is FYNNEI. V lost 7 bases and J lost 9, with 13 bases in between. The CDR3 length is 12 residues. The CDR3 loop reads CASKPLRGPQHF. For the CDR3, the DNA is TGTGCCAGCAAACCGCTCCGGGGGCCCCAGCATTTT.

This clone was detected only once. The gene calls are TRBV4-2 and TRBJ1-2; D gene uncertain. The CDR3 is 13 amino acids. Germline V gives CDR1 LGHNA, CDR2 YNFKEQ. Trimming shortened V by 3 bases and J by 5 bases, and 10 bases separated the two germline ends. The CDR3 sequence: CASSQPNGYGYTF. In DNA, the CDR3 is TGTGCCAGCAGCCAGCCGAACGGGTATGGCTACACCTTC.

The chain has TRBV27 and TRBJ1-3, with 8 bases matching TRBD1. The CDR3 is made up of 16 amino acids. The germline V gene has CDR1 MNHEY and CDR2 SMNVEV (reference sequence). The V segment lost 5 bases and the J segment 4 bases; nucleotides outside the gene matches: 10. The CDR3, as DNA: TGTGCCAGCAGTGCCAACAGGGGGTCTTACGGAAACACCATATATTTT. Its protein is CASSANRGSYGNTIYF.

J is TRBJ1-5 and V is TRBV18; 10 bases are a match to TRBD1. With 3 bases clipped from V and 6 bases from J, the junction kept 2 bases outside the gene matches. Looked up from germline, CDR1 is KGHSH and CDR2 is LQKENI. This CDR3 spans 14 amino acids. The CDR3 nucleotides are TGTGCCAGCTCACCCGACAGGGGGCTTCAGCCCCAGCATTTT. This sequence encodes CASSPDRGLQPQHF. The complete variable domain, with remaining parts taken from reference TRBV18 and TRBJ1-5, reads NAGVMQNPRHLVRRRGQEARLRCSPMKGHSHVYWYRQLPEEGLKFMVYLQKENIIDESGMPKERFSAEFPKEGPSILRIQQVVRGDSAAYFCASSPDRGLQPQHFGDGTRLSIL.

The J gene is TRBJ1-1, the V gene TRBV7-8; TRBD1 might be the D (6 bases). V was trimmed by 5 bases and J by 6 bases, leaving 10 bases between them. Germline V lookup: CDR1 SGHVS, CDR2 FQNEAQ. The CDR3 runs 12 residues. This chain's CDR3 is CASSAQGAEAFF. The CDR3 coding sequence is TGTGCCAGCAGCGCACAGGGTGCTGAAGCTTTCTTT.

The chain employs TRBV7-2 and TRBJ2-3; a possible D gene is TRBD2 (7 bases). Germline CDR1 SGHTA, CDR2 FQGNSA. CDR3 length equals 16 residues. V lost 4 bases, J lost 3 bases, and 17 bases lay in between. DNA of the CDR3: TGTGCCAGCAGCTCGGATGGCGGGGGCTGGACAGATACGCAGTATTTT. Amino acid sequence: CASSSDGGGWTDTQYF.

The rearrangement links TRBV9 to TRBJ1-1, with TRBD1 matching over 7 bases. CDR1 is SGDLS and CDR2 is YYNGEE in the germline V gene. V gave up 0 bases and J gave up 0 bases; unmatched junction bases: 5. This CDR3 is built from 16 residues. The CDR3: CASSVGTGPMNTEAFF. The CDR3 DNA follows: TGTGCCAGCAGCGTAGGGACAGGCCCAATGAACACTGAAGCTTTCTTT.

The V gene is TRBV19, the J gene TRBJ1-2, with D unclear. This CDR3 is built from 12 residues. Trimming took 3 bases from V and 6 from J, leaving 8 bases between them. Germline V gene data show CDR1 as LNHDA and CDR2 as SQIVND (reference sequence). The chain's CDR3 is CASSMAGNGYTF. CDR3 in DNA: TGTGCCAGTAGTATGGCCGGGAATGGCTACACCTTC.

This chain links TRBV12-5 with TRBJ2-7, with 7 bases that match TRBD1. Germline CDR1 is LGHNT and CDR2 is FRNRAP. J gave up 4 bases and V 0 bases, and 3 bases lay outside the gene matches. The CDR3 consists of 14 residues. The CDR3 DNA sequence: TGTGCTAGTGGTTTGGTGGGCAGGGGGTACGAGCAGTACTTC. It codes for CASGLVGRGYEQYF. Looking up the rest from reference TRBV12-5 and TRBJ2-7 gives the full variable domain: DARVTQTPRHKVTEMGQEVTMRCQPILGHNTVFWYRQTMMQGLELLAYFRNRAPLDDSGMPKDRFSAEMPDATLATLKIQPSEPRDSAVYFCASGLVGRGYEQYFGPGTRLTVT.

J is TRBJ1-2 and V is TRBV28; D is undetermined. Germline-derived CDR1 and CDR2 are MDHEN and SYDVKM. The CDR3 spans 14 residues. Trimming stripped 5 bases from V and 4 bases from J, with 14 bases between. The CDR3 region has the DNA TGTGCCAGCAGTCCCATAGGCATCGGCTATGGCTACACCTTC. Amino acid sequence: CASSPIGIGYGYTF.

This clone was found once. The V call is TRBV18, the J call TRBJ2-2; 7 bases are a match to TRBD2. J gave up 5 bases and V 3 bases, and 12 bases lay outside the gene matches. This CDR3 is built from 17 residues. CDR1 and CDR2 from the germline V gene are KGHSH and LQKENI. In DNA, the CDR3 is TGTGCCAGCTCACCGCGTTCGGGGAGCGGGGAAACCGGGGAGCTGTTTTTT. Its protein product is CASSPRSGSGETGELFF.

The V and J genes are TRBV6-6 and TRBJ1-1; D is unclear. CDR1 MNHNY and CDR2 SVGAGI come from the germline V gene (reference sequence). V was trimmed by 4 bases and J by 1 base, leaving 1 base between them. The CDR3 has 11 amino acids. The CDR3 DNA reads TGTGCCAGCAGTTCGAACACTGAAGCTTTCTTT. This translates into CASSSNTEAFF.

This clone is labeled medium-sized (0.01 to 0.1%). This chain joins TRBV5-4 and TRBJ2-1; 7 nucleotides agree with TRBD2. V dropped 1 base and J dropped 5; count of bases not matched to a gene: 6. Germline V CDR1 and CDR2: SGHNT, YYREEE (reference sequence). CDR3 size: 15 residues. The CDR3 bases are TGTGCCAGCAGCTTGTGGGGACTAAGAAACAATGAGCAGTTCTTC. This translates into CASSLWGLRNNEQFF.

The chain recombines TRBV6-2 or TRBV6-3 with TRBJ1-1; possible D gene TRBD1, 5 bases. The CDR3 is 15 residues long. Trimming took 3 bases from V and 2 from J, leaving 13 bases between them. Germline V gene sequence: CDR1 MNHEY, CDR2 SVGEGT. For the CDR3, the DNA is TGTGCCAGCAGTTATAGTAGACAGCAAAACACTGAAGCTTTCTTT. It codes for CASSYSRQQNTEAFF.

This chain uses TRBV6-6 with TRBJ1-1, with TRBD1 as a possible D gene (5 bases). This CDR3 is 13 amino acids long. The germline V gene encodes CDR1 MNHNY and CDR2 SVGAGI (reference sequence). V was cut by 9 bases and J by 7 bases, with 18 bases left in between. CDR3 nucleotide sequence: TGTGCCAGTCTCCAGGGAGGTTTATTTGAAGCTTTCTTT. Protein sequence: CASLQGGLFEAFF.

This clone was counted only a few times. This chain uses TRBV2 with TRBJ2-7; D is perhaps TRBD1 (6 bases). Germline loops: CDR1 SNHLY, CDR2 FYNNEI. V lost 3 bases to trimming and J lost 2 bases, with 8 bases between them. CDR3 size: 13 residues. CDR3 sequence (DNA): TGTGCCAGCAGTGAGGGGGCCGCCTACGAGCAGTACTTC. Translated: CASSEGAAYEQYF. Based on the CDR3 plus reference TRBV2 and TRBJ2-7, the full variable domain is EPEVTQTPSHQVTQMGQEVILRCVPISNHLYFYWYRQILGQKVEFLVSFYNNEISEKSEIFDDQFSVERPDGSNFTLKIRSTKLEDSAMYFCASSEGAAYEQYFGPGTRLTVT.

The chain uses TRBV28 and TRBJ1-3; maybe TRBD1 (6 bases). Germline loops: CDR1 MDHEN, CDR2 SYDVKM. This CDR3 contains 16 residues. With 6 bases removed from V and 4 bases from J, the gap between germline ends came to 19 bases. The CDR3 loop reads CASSPPQQGWGNTIYF. In DNA, the CDR3 is TGTGCCAGCAGCCCCCCCCAACAGGGATGGGGAAACACCATATATTTT.

V and J are TRBV28 and TRBJ1-1; 9 bases are a match to TRBD1. The CDR3 loop spans 15 amino acids. Germline loops: CDR1 MDHEN, CDR2 SYDVKM. Trimming removed 2 bases from V and 1 base from J; junction bases left unmatched: 2. CDR3 residues: CASSLRGQGNTEAFF. CDR3 DNA sequence: TGTGCCAGCAGTTTACGGGGACAGGGGAACACTGAAGCTTTCTTT.